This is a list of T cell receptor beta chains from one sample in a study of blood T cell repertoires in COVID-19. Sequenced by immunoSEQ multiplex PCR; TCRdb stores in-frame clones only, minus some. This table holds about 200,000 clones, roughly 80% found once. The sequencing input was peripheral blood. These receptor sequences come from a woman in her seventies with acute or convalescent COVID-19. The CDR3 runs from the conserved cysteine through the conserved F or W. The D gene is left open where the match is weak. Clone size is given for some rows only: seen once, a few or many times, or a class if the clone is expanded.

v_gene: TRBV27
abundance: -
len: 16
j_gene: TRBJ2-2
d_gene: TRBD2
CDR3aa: CASSLGTSGNTGELFF
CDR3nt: TGTGCCAGCAGTTTGGGGACTAGCGGGAACACCGGGGAGCTGTTTTTT

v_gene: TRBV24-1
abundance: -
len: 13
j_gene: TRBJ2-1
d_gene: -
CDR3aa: CATSDYFNDEQFF
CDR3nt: TGTGCCACCAGTGATTACTTCAACGATGAGCAGTTCTTC

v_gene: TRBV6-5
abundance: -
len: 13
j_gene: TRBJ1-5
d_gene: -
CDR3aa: CASGGEGNQPQHF
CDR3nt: TGTGCCAGCGGAGGGGAAGGCAATCAGCCCCAGCATTTT

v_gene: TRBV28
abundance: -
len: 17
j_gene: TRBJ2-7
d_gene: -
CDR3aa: CASSLPLLGSDSYEQYF
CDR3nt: TGTGCCAGCAGTTTACCCCTTCTCGGTTCTGACTCCTACGAGCAGTACTTC

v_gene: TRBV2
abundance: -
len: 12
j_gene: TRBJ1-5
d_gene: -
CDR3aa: CASQINNQPQHF
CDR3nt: TGTGCCAGTCAGATTAACAATCAGCCCCAGCATTTT

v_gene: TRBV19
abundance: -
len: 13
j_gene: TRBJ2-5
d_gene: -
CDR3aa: CASSAGRLETQYF
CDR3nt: TGTGCCAGTAGTGCGGGACGGCTGGAGACCCAGTACTTC

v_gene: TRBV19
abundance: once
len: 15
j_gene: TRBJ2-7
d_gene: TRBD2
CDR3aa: CASSILAGGTYEQYF
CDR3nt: TGTGCCAGTAGTATCCTAGCGGGAGGGACCTACGAGCAGTACTTC

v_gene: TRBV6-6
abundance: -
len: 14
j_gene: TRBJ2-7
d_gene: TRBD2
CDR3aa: CASSYGQGGSEQYF
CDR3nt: TGTGCCAGCAGTTACGGGCAGGGAGGGAGCGAGCAGTACTTC

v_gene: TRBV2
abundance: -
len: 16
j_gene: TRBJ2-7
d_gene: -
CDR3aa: CASSRTRGGTAYEQYF
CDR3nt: TGTGCCAGCAGTAGAACGCGGGGCGGGACAGCCTACGAGCAGTACTTC

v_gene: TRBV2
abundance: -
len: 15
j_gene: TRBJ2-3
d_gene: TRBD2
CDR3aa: CASTILAGGTDTQYF
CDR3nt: TGTGCCAGCACGATACTAGCGGGAGGAACAGATACGCAGTATTTT

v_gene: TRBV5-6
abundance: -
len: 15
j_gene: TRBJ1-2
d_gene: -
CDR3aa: CASSPDGGANYGYTF
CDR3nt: TGTGCCAGCAGCCCCGACGGAGGGGCTAACTATGGCTACACCTTC

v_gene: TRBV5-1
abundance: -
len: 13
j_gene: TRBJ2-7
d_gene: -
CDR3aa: CASRFTGSYEQYF
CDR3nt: TGCGCCAGCAGATTCACAGGTTCCTACGAGCAGTACTTC

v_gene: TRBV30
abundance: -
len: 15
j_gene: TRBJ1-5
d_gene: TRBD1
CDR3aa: CAWSRGQVRNQPQHF
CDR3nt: TGTGCCTGGAGTCGTGGACAGGTTCGCAATCAGCCCCAGCATTTT

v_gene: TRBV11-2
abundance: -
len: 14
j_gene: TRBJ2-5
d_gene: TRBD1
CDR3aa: CASSKTGGIETQYF
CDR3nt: TGTGCCAGCAGCAAGACAGGGGGCATCGAGACCCAGTACTTC

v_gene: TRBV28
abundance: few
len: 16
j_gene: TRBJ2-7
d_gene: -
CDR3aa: CASSLYSQGGTYEQYF
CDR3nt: TGTGCCAGCAGTTTATACTCGCAGGGGGGAACCTACGAGCAGTACTTC

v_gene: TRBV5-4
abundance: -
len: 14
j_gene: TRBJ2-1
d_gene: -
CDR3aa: CASRSGRGQDEQFF
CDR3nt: TGTGCCAGCAGATCTGGCCGGGGTCAGGATGAGCAGTTCTTC

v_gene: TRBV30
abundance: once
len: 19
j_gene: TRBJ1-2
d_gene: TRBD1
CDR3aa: CAWSVRPGQGGRDNYGYTF
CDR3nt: TGTGCCTGGAGTGTACGTCCCGGACAGGGGGGTCGAGATAACTATGGCTACACCTTC

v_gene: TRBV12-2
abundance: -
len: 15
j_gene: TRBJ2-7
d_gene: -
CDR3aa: CASRLGSGSHYEQYF
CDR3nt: TGTGCAAGTCGCTTAGGTAGCGGGAGTCACTACGAGCAGTACTTC

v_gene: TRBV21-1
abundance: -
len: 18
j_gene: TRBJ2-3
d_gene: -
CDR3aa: CASSKIGMGQGSTDTQYF
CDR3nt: TGTGCCAGCAGCAAAATCGGGATGGGACAGGGCAGCACAGATACGCAGTATTTT

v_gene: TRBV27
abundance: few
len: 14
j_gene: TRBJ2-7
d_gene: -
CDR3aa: CASSRGDTSYEQYF
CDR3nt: TGTGCCAGCAGTCGGGGGGACACCTCCTACGAGCAGTACTTC

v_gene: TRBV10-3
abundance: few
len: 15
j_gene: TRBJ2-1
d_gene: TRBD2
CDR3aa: CAISEGTSGRNEQFF
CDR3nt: TGTGCCATCAGTGAGGGGACTAGCGGGAGAAATGAGCAGTTCTTC

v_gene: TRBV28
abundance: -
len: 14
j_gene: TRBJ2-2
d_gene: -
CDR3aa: CASSLVLNTGELFF
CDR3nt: TGTGCCAGCAGTTTAGTGTTAAACACCGGGGAGCTGTTTTTT

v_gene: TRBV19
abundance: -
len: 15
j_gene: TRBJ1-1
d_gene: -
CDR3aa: CASSPDRLVNTEAFF
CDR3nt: TGTGCCAGTAGTCCCGACAGGTTGGTTAACACTGAAGCTTTCTTT

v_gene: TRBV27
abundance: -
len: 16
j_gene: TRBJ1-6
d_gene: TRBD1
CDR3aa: CASSPLTRGLSSPLHF
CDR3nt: TGTGCCAGCAGTCCCTTGACCAGGGGGCTTAGTTCACCCCTCCACTTT

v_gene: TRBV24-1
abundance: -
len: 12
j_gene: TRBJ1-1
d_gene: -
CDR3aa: CATSEQGHEAFF
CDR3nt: TGTGCCACCAGTGAGCAGGGCCATGAAGCTTTCTTT

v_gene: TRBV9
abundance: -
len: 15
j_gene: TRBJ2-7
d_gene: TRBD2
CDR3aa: CASSGGLASAYEQYF
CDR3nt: TGTGCCAGCAGCGGGGGACTAGCGTCGGCCTACGAGCAGTACTTC

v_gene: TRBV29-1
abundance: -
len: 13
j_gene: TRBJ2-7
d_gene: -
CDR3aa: CSVEVGATYEQYF
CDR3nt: TGCAGCGTTGAAGTGGGGGCGACCTACGAGCAGTACTTC

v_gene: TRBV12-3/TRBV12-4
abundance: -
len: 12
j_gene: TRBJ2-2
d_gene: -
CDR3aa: CASSRDRVGLFF
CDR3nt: TGTGCCAGCAGCCGAGACAGAGTGGGGCTGTTTTTT

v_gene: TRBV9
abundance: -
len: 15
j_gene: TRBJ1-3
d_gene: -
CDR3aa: CASSATGSSGNTIYF
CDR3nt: TGTGCCAGCAGCGCCACAGGGAGCTCTGGAAACACCATATATTTT

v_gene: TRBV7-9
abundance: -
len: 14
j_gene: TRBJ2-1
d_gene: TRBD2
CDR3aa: CASSPREATNEQFF
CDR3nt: TGTGCCAGCAGCCCCCGGGAGGCCACGAATGAGCAGTTCTTC

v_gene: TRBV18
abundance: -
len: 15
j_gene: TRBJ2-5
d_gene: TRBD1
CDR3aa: CASSPDRGGGETQYF
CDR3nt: TGTGCCAGCTCACCGGACAGGGGAGGAGGGGAGACCCAGTACTTC

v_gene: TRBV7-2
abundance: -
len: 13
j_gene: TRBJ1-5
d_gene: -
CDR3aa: CASSLFEGRPQHF
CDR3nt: TGTGCCAGCAGCTTATTTGAGGGAAGGCCCCAGCATTTT

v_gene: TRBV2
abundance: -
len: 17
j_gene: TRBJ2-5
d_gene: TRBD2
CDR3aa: CASRASLLAGGSETQYF
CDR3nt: TGTGCCAGCAGGGCTTCACTACTAGCGGGAGGGTCGGAGACCCAGTACTTC

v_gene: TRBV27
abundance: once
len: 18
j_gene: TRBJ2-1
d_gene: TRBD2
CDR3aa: CASSLRQLAQSSYNEQFF
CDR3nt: TGTGCCAGCAGTTTGCGCCAACTAGCGCAAAGCTCCTACAATGAGCAGTTCTTC

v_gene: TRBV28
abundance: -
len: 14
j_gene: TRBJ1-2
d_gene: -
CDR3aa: CASSLGGGVEGYTF
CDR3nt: TGTGCCAGCAGTTTAGGCGGAGGGGTGGAAGGCTACACCTTC

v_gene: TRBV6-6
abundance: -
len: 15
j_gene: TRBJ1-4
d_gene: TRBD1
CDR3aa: CASTGQGTEYEKLFF
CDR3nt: TGTGCCAGCACCGGACAGGGAACGGAGTATGAAAAACTGTTTTTT

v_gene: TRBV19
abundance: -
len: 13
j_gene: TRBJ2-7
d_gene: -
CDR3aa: CASRGREGYEQYF
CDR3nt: TGTGCCAGTAGGGGCAGGGAAGGCTACGAGCAGTACTTC

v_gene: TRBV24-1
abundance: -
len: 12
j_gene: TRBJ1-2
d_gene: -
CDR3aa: CATSRGTYGYTF
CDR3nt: TGTGCCACCAGTAGGGGTACCTATGGCTACACCTTC

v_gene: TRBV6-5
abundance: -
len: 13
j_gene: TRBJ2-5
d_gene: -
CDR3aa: CASSLEWQETQYF
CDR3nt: TGTGCCAGCAGCCTGGAGTGGCAAGAGACCCAGTACTTC

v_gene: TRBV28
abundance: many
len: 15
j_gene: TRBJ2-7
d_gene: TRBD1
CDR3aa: CASSTTGELSYEQYF
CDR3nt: TGTGCCAGCAGTACCACAGGGGAATTATCCTACGAGCAGTACTTC

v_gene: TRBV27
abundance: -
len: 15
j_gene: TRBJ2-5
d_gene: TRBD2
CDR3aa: CASSPDLAGEETQYF
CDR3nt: TGTGCCAGCAGTCCGGATTTAGCGGGAGAAGAGACCCAGTACTTC

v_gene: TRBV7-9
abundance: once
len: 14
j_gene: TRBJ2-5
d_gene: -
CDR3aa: CASSLGLAKETQYF
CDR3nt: TGTGCCAGCAGCTTAGGGCTAGCTAAAGAGACCCAGTACTTC

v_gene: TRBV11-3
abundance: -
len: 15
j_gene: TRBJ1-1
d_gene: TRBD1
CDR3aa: CASSANRGGNTEAFF
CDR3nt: TGTGCCAGCAGCGCCAACAGGGGGGGGAACACTGAAGCTTTCTTT

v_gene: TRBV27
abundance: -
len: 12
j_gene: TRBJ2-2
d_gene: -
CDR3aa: CASRAYTGELFF
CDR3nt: TGTGCCAGCAGGGCTTACACCGGGGAGCTGTTTTTT

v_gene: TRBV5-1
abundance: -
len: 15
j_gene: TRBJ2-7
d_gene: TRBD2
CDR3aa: CASSFAAGGPYEQYF
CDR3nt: TGCGCCAGCAGCTTCGCTGCGGGAGGGCCCTACGAGCAGTACTTC

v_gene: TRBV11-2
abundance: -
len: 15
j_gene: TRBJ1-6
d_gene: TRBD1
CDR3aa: CASSNRDSLNSPLHF
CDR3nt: TGTGCCAGCAGCAACCGGGACAGCTTAAATTCACCCCTCCACTTT

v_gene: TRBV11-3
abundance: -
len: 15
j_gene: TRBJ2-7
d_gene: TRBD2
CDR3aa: CASSLVRREDDEQYF
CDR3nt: TGTGCCAGCAGCTTAGTCAGGCGGGAGGACGACGAGCAGTACTTC

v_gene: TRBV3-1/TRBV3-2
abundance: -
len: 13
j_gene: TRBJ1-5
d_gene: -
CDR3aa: CASSQYTDQPQHF
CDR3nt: TGTGCCAGCAGCCAATATACGGATCAGCCCCAGCATTTT

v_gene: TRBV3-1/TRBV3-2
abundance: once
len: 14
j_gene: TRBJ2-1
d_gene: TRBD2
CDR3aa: CASSTSGSYNEQFF
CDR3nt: TGTGCCAGCAGTACTAGCGGGTCCTACAATGAGCAGTTCTTC

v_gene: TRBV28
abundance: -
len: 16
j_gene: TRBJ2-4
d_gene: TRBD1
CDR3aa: CASISSGTGVPNIQYF
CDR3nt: TGTGCCAGCATCTCGTCCGGGACAGGGGTCCCAAACATTCAGTACTTC